These 20 T cell receptor beta chains originate from one sample sequenced in a study of blood T cell repertoires in COVID-19 (dated by TCRdb to between 2020 and 2021). Library creation used the immunoSEQ multiplex PCR assay. TCRdb holds this immuneACCESS table with in-frame rearrangements only. Some clones are missing; in checked studies, unresolved V genes explain under half, and the rest has no known cause. This sample lists about 200,000 clones; approximately 80% were detected once. Clones ranked in the top ten supply about 7.2% of the sample. The material sequenced was PBMCs or T cells enriched from blood (not recorded which). Receptor source: a woman aged 40 to 55 with acute COVID-19.

This chain joins TRBV24-1 and TRBJ2-5; 9 bases are shared with TRBD2. From germline, CDR1 is KGHDR and CDR2 SFDVKD. The CDR3 contains 16 residues. Trimming removed 4 bases from V and 7 bases from J; junction bases left unmatched: 12. CDR3 region: CATSDQLAGGPGTQYF. The CDR3, as DNA: TGTGCCACCAGTGACCAACTTGCGGGGGGGCCCGGGACCCAGTACTTC.

J is TRBJ2-5 and V is TRBV12-3 or TRBV12-4; weak D call: TRBD2 (6 bases). This CDR3 is 13 amino acids long. Trimming removed 1 base at V and 7 bases at J, with 10 bases between. CDR3 sequence reads: CASSLGGAGTQYF. CDR3 in DNA: TGTGCCAGCAGTTTAGGCGGGGCTGGGACCCAGTACTTC.

The V call is TRBV7-9, the J call TRBJ2-2; TRBD1 is a possible D gene (5 bases). CDR3 size: 14 residues. CDR1 is SEHNR and CDR2 is FQNEAQ in the germline V gene (reference sequence). Deletions cut 0 bases from V and 7 bases from J, with 9 bases between. CDR3 loop: CASSLAIQGGELFF. CDR3 bases: TGTGCCAGCAGCTTAGCAATCCAGGGCGGGGAGCTGTTTTTT.

V and J are TRBV6-1 and TRBJ1-5; 10 positions agree with TRBD1. V lost 2 bases to trimming and J lost 1 base; unmatched junction nucleotides: 11. The CDR3 has 19 residues. The germline V gene encodes CDR1 MNHNS and CDR2 SASEGT. CDR3 in amino acids: CASSEPGQGMGRSNQPQHF. For the CDR3, the DNA is TGTGCCAGCAGTGAACCGGGACAGGGGATGGGCAGGAGCAATCAGCCCCAGCATTTT.

This clone was counted a few times. The J gene is TRBJ2-1, the V gene TRBV7-2; 7 bases align to TRBD2. The CDR3 runs 16 residues. After removal of 4 bases from V and 0 bases from J, the junction contained 6 bases not matched to a gene. Per germline, CDR1 SGHTA and CDR2 FQGNSA. The CDR3 sequence: CASSYPLAGSYNEQFF. CDR3 bases: TGTGCCAGCAGCTACCCTTTAGCGGGCTCCTACAATGAGCAGTTCTTC.

Turning to this clone: At the DNA level, this CDR3 is encoded by other sequences in the same sample as well. The chain employs TRBV29-1 and TRBJ2-5, with D possibly TRBD1 on 5 matching bases. CDR3 length: 12 amino acids. V lost 4 bases, J lost 2 bases, and 8 bases lay in between. CDR1 is SQVTM and CDR2 is ANQGSEA in the germline V gene. CDR3 loop: CSVGTPQETQYF. The CDR3 DNA follows: TGCAGCGTTGGGACACCTCAAGAGACCCAGTACTTC. The full variable domain, completed using reference TRBV29-1 and TRBJ2-5, is SAVISQKPSRDICQRGTSLTIQCQVDSQVTMMFWYRQQPGQSLTLIATANQGSEATYESGFVIDKFPISRPNLTFSTLTVSNMSPEDSSIYLCSVGTPQETQYFGPGTRLLVL.

This chain connects TRBV11-1 to TRBJ2-1, with TRBD2 matching 13 bases. The CDR3 has 16 amino acids. Trimming at V came to 3 bases and at J to 5 bases, leaving 4 bases not matched to a gene. Germline lookup yields CDR1 SGHAT and CDR2 FQDESV (reference sequence). The CDR3 spells CASSFRLAGGHNEQFF. CDR3 coding DNA: TGTGCCAGCAGCTTTCGACTAGCGGGAGGTCACAATGAGCAGTTCTTC. The full variable domain, its missing parts supplied by reference TRBV11-1 and TRBJ2-1, is EAEVAQSPRYKITEKSQAVAFWCDPISGHATLYWYRQILGQGPELLVQFQDESVVDDSQLPKDRFSAERLKGVDSTLKIQPAELGDSAMYLCASSFRLAGGHNEQFFGPGTRLTVL.

The genes are TRBV5-4 and TRBJ1-2; no clear D gene. This CDR3 region has 13 residues. V gave up 0 bases and J gave up 4 bases, with 7 bases separating them. Germline V lookup: CDR1 SGHNT, CDR2 YYREEE (reference sequence). CDR3 in amino acids: CASSLAPVYGYTF. The CDR3 DNA reads TGTGCCAGCAGCTTGGCCCCAGTCTATGGCTACACCTTC.

This clone was seen a handful of times. V and J are TRBV6-5 and TRBJ2-7; D is perhaps TRBD1 (6 bases). CDR3 length: 14 residues. Germline V gene sequence: CDR1 MNHEY, CDR2 SVGAGI. V lost 6 bases to trimming and J lost 0 bases, with 12 bases between them. CDR3 residues: CASRRRDTSYEQYF. DNA for the CDR3: TGTGCCAGCAGAAGACGGGACACCTCCTACGAGCAGTACTTC.

The V gene is TRBV4-3, the J gene TRBJ1-4, with D unclear. Trimming took off 1 base at V and 8 bases at J, with 14 bases between the two ends. Per the germline V gene, CDR1 is LGHNA and CDR2 is YSLEER. CDR3 length: 15 amino acids. This chain's CDR3 is CASSQAPFAGEKLFF. The CDR3 coding sequence is TGCGCCAGCAGCCAAGCCCCCTTTGCGGGGGAAAAACTGTTTTTT.

The chain uses TRBV28 and TRBJ2-3; TRBD2 aligns across 10 bases. In germline, CDR1 is MDHEN, CDR2 SYDVKM. V lost 6 bases and J lost 6; bases outside the gene matches: 9. The CDR3 has 15 amino acids. CDR3: CASRGGAGGPDTQYF. CDR3 coding DNA: TGTGCCAGCAGGGGAGGAGCGGGAGGGCCCGATACGCAGTATTTT.

This clone has just one count. The chain uses TRBV30 and TRBJ2-7, with 9 bases matching TRBD1. The trim removed 3 bases at V and 7 bases at J, leaving 7 bases unmatched. The CDR3 runs 13 residues. Germline CDR1 is GTSNPN and CDR2 is SVGIG (reference sequence). CDR3 sequence reads: CAWSMTGGNEQYF. The CDR3 DNA follows: TGTGCCTGGAGCATGACAGGGGGTAATGAGCAGTACTTC. Full variable domain (remainder filled in from reference TRBV30 and TRBJ2-7): SQTIHQWPATLVQPVGSPLSLECTVEGTSNPNLYWYRQAAGRGLQLLFYSVGIGQISSEVPQNLSASRPQDRQFILSSKKLLLSDSGFYLCAWSMTGGNEQYFGPGTRLTVT.

The chain uses TRBV27 and TRBJ1-2; 9 bases match TRBD1. CDR3 length: 14 amino acids. Per the germline V gene, CDR1 is MNHEY and CDR2 is SMNVEV (reference sequence). V lost 6 bases to trimming and J lost 7 bases; unmatched junction nucleotides: 9. The CDR3 loop is CASRQQGAVAGYTF. The DNA of the CDR3 is TGTGCCAGCAGACAACAGGGGGCAGTCGCTGGCTACACCTTC.

The rearrangement joins TRBV9 to TRBJ2-7; 7 bases agree with TRBD1. CDR1 and CDR2 (germline): SGDLS, YYNGEE. CDR3 length: 13 amino acids. Trimming cost V 4 bases and J 4 bases; bases outside gene matches: 5. The CDR3 region has the DNA TGTGCCAGCAGCCCCCCGGGACAGTACGAGCAGTACTTC. This sequence encodes CASSPPGQYEQYF.

For the CDR3, the DNA is TGTGCCAGCAGCTTGAAGGGGAGGGATTACGAGCAGTACTTC. This sequence encodes CASSLKGRDYEQYF. The chain links TRBV5-4 to TRBJ2-7; 7 bases match TRBD2. The germline gives CDR1 SGHNT, CDR2 YYREEE (reference sequence). J lost 4 bases, V lost 1 base, and 5 bases had no gene match. The CDR3 loop spans 14 amino acids.

The rearrangement links TRBV19 to TRBJ2-7; 11 nucleotides match TRBD1. CDR3 length: 16 amino acids. V shed 1 base and J 1 base; nucleotides not matched to a gene: 3. Germline V gene lookup returns CDR1 LNHDA and CDR2 SQIVND (reference sequence). CDR3 coding DNA: TGTGCCAGTAGTATAGGGGACAGGGGGATTTCCTACGAGCAGTACTTC. Amino acids: CASSIGDRGISYEQYF. Supplemented by reference TRBV19 and TRBJ2-7, the full variable domain reads DGGITQSPKYLFRKEGQNVTLSCEQNLNHDAMYWYRQDPGQGLRLIYYSQIVNDFQKGDIAEGYSVSREKKESFPLTVTSAQKNPTAFYLCASSIGDRGISYEQYFGPGTRLTVT.

This rearrangement joins TRBV9 to TRBJ1-1; perhaps TRBD1 as D (5 bases). The CDR3 runs to 14 residues. Germline CDR1 SGDLS, CDR2 YYNGEE. The ends were cut back, 3 bases at V and 4 bases at J, with 13 bases in the middle. The CDR3 loop is CASSAGGVSTEAFF. In DNA, the CDR3 is TGTGCCAGCAGCGCTGGAGGGGTGAGCACTGAAGCTTTCTTT.

This clone was picked up a small number of times. The gene calls are TRBV11-3 and TRBJ2-2, with 10 bases matching TRBD2. CDR1 is SGHNT, CDR2 YENEEA, per germline. With 5 bases clipped from V and 1 base from J, the junction kept 4 bases outside the gene matches. The CDR3 totals 16 residues. The DNA for the CDR3 is TGTGCCAGCAGCCCTGGACTAGCGGAGAACACCGGGGAGCTGTTTTTT. Amino acid sequence: CASSPGLAENTGELFF.

The chain has TRBV28 and TRBJ1-5; D is ambiguous. Germline V gives CDR1 MDHEN, CDR2 SYDVKM. V lost 3 bases and J lost 0, with 9 bases in between. CDR3 size: 15 residues. CDR3 in DNA: TGTGCCAGCAGTTTGGCCACCCATAGCAATCAGCCCCAGCATTTT. As protein: CASSLATHSNQPQHF.

The chain carries TRBV19 and TRBJ2-1; 10 bases agree with TRBD2. The ends lost 4 bases at V and 3 bases at J; junction bases unmatched: 3. The CDR3 runs to 15 residues. Germline values: CDR1 LNHDA, CDR2 SQIVND (reference sequence). DNA for the CDR3: TGTGCCAGTAGTAGAGGACTAGCGGACTACAATGAGCAGTTCTTC. This sequence encodes CASSRGLADYNEQFF.